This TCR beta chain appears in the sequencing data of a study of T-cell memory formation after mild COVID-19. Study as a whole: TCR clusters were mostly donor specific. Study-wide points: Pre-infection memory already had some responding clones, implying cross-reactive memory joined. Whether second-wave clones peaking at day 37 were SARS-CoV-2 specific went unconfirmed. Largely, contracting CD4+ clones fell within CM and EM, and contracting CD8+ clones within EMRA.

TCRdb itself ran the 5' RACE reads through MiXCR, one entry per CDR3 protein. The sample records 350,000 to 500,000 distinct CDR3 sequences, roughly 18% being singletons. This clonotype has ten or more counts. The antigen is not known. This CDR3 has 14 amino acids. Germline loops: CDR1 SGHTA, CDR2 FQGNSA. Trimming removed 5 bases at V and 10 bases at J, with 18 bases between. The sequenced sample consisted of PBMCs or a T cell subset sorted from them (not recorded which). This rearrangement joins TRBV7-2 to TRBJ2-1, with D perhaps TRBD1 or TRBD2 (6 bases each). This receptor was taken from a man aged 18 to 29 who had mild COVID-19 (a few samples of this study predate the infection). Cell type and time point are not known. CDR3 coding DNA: TGTGCCAGCAGCGGCTTACGGGGGCGAGGAGAGCAGTTCTTC. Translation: CASSGLRGRGEQFF.